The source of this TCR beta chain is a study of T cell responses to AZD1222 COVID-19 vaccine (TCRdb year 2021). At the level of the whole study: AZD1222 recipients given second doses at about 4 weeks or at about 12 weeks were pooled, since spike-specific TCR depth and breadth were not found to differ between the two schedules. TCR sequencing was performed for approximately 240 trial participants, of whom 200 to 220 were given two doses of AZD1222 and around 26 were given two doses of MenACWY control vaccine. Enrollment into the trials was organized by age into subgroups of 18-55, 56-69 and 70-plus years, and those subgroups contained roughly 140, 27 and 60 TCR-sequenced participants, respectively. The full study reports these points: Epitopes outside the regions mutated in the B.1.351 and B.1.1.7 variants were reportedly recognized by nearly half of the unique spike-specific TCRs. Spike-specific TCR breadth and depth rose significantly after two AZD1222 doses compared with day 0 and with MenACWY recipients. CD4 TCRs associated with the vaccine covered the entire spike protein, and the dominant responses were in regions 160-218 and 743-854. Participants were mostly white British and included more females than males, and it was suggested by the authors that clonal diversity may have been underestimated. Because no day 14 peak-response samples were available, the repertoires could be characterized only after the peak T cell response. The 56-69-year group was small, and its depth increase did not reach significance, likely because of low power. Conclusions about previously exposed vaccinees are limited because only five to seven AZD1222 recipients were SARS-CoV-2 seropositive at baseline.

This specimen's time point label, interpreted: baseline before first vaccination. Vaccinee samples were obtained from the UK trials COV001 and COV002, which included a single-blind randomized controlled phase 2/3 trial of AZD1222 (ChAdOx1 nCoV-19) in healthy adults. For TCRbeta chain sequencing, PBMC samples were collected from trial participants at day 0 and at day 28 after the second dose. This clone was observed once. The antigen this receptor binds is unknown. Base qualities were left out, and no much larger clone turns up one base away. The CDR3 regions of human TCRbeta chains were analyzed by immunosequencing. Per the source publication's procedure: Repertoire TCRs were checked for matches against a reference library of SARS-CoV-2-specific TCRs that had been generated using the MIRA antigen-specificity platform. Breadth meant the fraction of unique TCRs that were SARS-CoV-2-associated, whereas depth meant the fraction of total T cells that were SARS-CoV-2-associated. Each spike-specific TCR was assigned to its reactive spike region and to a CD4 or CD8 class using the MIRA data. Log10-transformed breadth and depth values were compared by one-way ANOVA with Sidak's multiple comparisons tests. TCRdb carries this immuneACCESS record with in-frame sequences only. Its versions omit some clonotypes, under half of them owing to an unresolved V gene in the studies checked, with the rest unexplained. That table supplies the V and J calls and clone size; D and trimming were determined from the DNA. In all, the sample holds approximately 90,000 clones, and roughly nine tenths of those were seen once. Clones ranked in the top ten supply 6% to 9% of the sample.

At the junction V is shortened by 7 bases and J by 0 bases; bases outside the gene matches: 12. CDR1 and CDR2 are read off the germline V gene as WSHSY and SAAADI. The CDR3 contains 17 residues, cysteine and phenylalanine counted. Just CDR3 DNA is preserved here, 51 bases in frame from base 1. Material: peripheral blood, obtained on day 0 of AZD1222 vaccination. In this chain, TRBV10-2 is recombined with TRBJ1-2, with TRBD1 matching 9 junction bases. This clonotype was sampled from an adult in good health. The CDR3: CASNTGGRSGPNYGYTF. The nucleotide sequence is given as TGCGCCAGCAATACAGGGGGCCGATCAGGCCCTAACTATGGCTACACCTTC.